This TCR beta chain was observed in a study of blood T cells in healthy people across ages. The use of a sample-barcoded 5' primer and a J-beta primer mix characterized a second PCR of about 7 to 12 cycles. CDR3-containing paired-end reads numbering at least 2.5 million came from each sample. Via MiXCR, TCRdb re-called the 5' RACE reads, giving one row per CDR3 protein. The table has some 760,000 distinct CDR3 sequences, 20% to 30% seen once; the top ten hold 9% to 9.5%. The sample providers were healthy Caucasian people from Russia, aged about 6 to 100. Total RNA amounts of at least 5 micrograms were extracted per sample. This clonotype has only a few counts. The V segment lost 4 bases and the J segment 0 bases; nucleotides outside the gene matches: 8. Germline CDR1 and CDR2: LGHDT and YNNKEL (reference sequence). The CDR3 covers 16 residues. These data also featured in a second study, about T cells of mothers and their children.

The chain joins TRBV3-1 to TRBJ2-7, with 8 nucleotides matching TRBD1. The sequence was collected from a boy between 10 and 17 years old in good health. Material: blood. This CDR3 is CASSLDRGRNSYEQYF. The DNA for the CDR3 is TGTGCCAGCAGCCTAGACAGGGGTCGGAACTCCTACGAGCAGTACTTC.